Each of the 6 T cell receptor beta chains below was sequenced from the same sample in a study of cytomegalovirus exposure and HLA in healthy donors. The PCR had 60 Vbeta and 13 Jbeta primers. This table comes from immunoSEQ multiplex PCR, and its TCRdb copy is limited to in-frame clones, with some not included. The sample yields fewer than 250,000 clones, approximately 86% seen once. Material: PBMCs. These receptors were taken from a boy aged 2 to 9 in good health and CMV-seronegative.

Remarks on this clone: This sample also contains other DNA sequences that code for the same CDR3. The V gene is TRBV6-5, the J gene TRBJ1-2; 9 positions match TRBD1. Germline loops: CDR1 MNHEY, CDR2 SVGAGI. The CDR3 consists of 14 residues. The ends lost 2 bases at V and 8 bases at J; junction bases unmatched: 6. The DNA of the CDR3 is TGTGCCAGCAGTTACAGGGACAGGGTGGGAGGCTACACCTTC. Protein sequence: CASSYRDRVGGYTF.

The genes are TRBV7-2 and TRBJ1-5; D uncertain. CDR3 size: 13 residues. Trimming removed 2 bases at V and 6 bases at J, with 8 bases between. CDR1 is SGHTA, CDR2 FQGNSA, per germline. The CDR3 reads CASSLNAVQPQHF. The CDR3 nucleotides read TGTGCCAGCAGCTTAAATGCGGTTCAGCCCCAGCATTTT. The variable domain in full, with the rest retrieved from reference TRBV7-2 and TRBJ1-5, is GAGVSQSPSNKVTEKGKDVELRCDPISGHTALYWYRQSLGQGLEFLIYFQGNSAPDKSGLPSDRFSAERTGGSVSTLTIQRTQQEDSAVYLCASSLNAVQPQHFGDGTRLSIL.

V is TRBV27 and J is TRBJ2-7, with a weak D call TRBD2 (5 bases). The CDR3 contains 14 residues. With 2 bases removed from V and 2 bases from J, the gap between germline ends came to 10 bases. Germline loops: CDR1 MNHEY, CDR2 SMNVEV (reference sequence). CDR3 DNA sequence: TGTGCCAGCAGTTTAGGGAGACCACCCTACGAGCAGTACTTC. It yields the protein CASSLGRPPYEQYF.

J is TRBJ1-2 and V is TRBV28, with a possible D match to TRBD1 (5 bases). CDR1 and CDR2 (germline): MDHEN, SYDVKM. CDR3 size: 14 residues. The ends were cut back, 7 bases at V and 3 bases at J, with 15 bases in the middle. The CDR3: CASKEPPGHYGYTF. For the CDR3, the DNA is TGTGCCAGCAAAGAACCTCCAGGGCACTATGGCTACACCTTC.

This chain links TRBV4-1 with TRBJ1-2; no reliable D call. Trimming shortened V by 3 bases and J by 2 bases, and 13 bases separated the two germline ends. Germline CDR1 and CDR2: MGHRA and YSYEKL. The CDR3 is made up of 15 amino acids. This chain's CDR3 is CASSHPPAGNYGYTF. The CDR3 DNA follows: TGCGCCAGCAGCCACCCGCCTGCGGGGAACTATGGCTACACCTTC.

The chain employs TRBV6-6 and TRBJ1-1; no firm D call. Trimming cost V 0 bases and J 8 bases, with 4 bases left between them. Per germline, CDR1 MNHNY and CDR2 SVGAGI (reference sequence). This CDR3 region has 11 residues. Here the CDR3 DNA reads TGTGCCAGCAGTTACTCACAGGAAGCTTTCTTT. Its protein is CASSYSQEAFF.